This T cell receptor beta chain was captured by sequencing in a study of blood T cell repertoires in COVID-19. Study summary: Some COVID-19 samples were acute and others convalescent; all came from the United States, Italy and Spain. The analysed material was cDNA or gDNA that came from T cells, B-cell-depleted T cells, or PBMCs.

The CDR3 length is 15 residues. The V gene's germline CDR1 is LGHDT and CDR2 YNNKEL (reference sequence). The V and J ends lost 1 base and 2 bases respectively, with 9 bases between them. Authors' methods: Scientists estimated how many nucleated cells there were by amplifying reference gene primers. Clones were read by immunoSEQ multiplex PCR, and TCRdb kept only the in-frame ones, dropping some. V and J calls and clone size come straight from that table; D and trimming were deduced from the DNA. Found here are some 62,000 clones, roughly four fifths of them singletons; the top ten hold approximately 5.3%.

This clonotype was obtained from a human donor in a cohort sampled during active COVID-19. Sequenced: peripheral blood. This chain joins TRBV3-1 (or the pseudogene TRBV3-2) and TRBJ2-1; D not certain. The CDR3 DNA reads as TGTGCCAGCAGCCAAGCGCTAGATCCCTACAATGAGCAGTTCTTC. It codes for CASSQALDPYNEQFF.